This T cell receptor beta chain was sequenced in a study of blood T cell repertoires in COVID-19. Overall study: COVID-19 samples collected from the United States, Italy and Spain covered acute and convalescent phases.

Grouping used clinical history reported by participants in a survey and questionnaire. Measured with immunoSEQ multiplex PCR; TCRdb has only the in-frame clones, and not every one. The table lists hundreds of thousands of clones, around 84% of them singletons. The V gene lost 5 bases and the J gene lost 5 bases, with 16 bases spanning the gap. The CDR3 extends over 14 amino acids. The V gene's germline CDR1 is SGHAT and CDR2 FQNNGV. The chain has TRBV11-2 and TRBJ2-7; TRBD2 might be the D (6 bases). The TCR comes from a young man who had recovered from COVID-19. The sequenced material came from PBMCs or T cells enriched from blood (not recorded which). CDR3 DNA: TGTGCCAGCAGCCCCACAGCGGGTGTTCACGAGCAGTACTTC. It codes for CASSPTAGVHEQYF.